A selection of T cell receptor beta chains follows, all from one sample in a study of human T cells and chemical hapten exposure. TCRdb analysed the RACE reads with MiXCR anew, one entry per CDR3 protein. Among 75,000 to 100,000 distinct CDR3 sequences listed, 8% to 11% were seen once. The source was whole blood, collected in connection with sensitization to the hapten diphenylcyclopropenone (DPC). The source of these receptors is a man in his forties with alopecia areata. Some clones in this sample may be carry-over from other donors' samples. The CDR3 runs from the conserved cysteine through the conserved F or W. Each record gives: clone size, J gene, V gene, D gene, CDR3 protein, CDR3 DNA. D genes are given only for firm matches. For some rows the clone size is stated as once, few or many, or as a class when expanded; others skip it.

>few|TRBJ2-3|TRBV9|.
CASSPRREQRGTDTQYF
TGTGCCAGCAGCCCTAGACGTGAACAGCGAGGCACAGATACGCAGTATTTT
>.|TRBJ2-3|TRBV9|.
CASSGTAGQAGDTQYF
TGTGCCAGCAGCGGAACTGCTGGCCAGGCAGGAGATACGCAGTATTTT
>.|TRBJ2-5|TRBV25-1|.
CASSEWSAGETQYF
TGTGCCAGCAGTGAATGGTCCGCCGGGGAGACCCAGTACTTC
>.|TRBJ2-6|TRBV10-3|TRBD1
CAISGPGQPQFGGANVLTF
TGTGCCATCAGTGGACCGGGACAGCCCCAGTTTGGAGGGGCCAACGTCCTGACTTTC
>.|TRBJ2-3|TRBV27|.
CASSWGYSTDTQYF
TGTGCCAGCAGTTGGGGGTATAGCACAGATACGCAGTATTTT
>few|TRBJ1-2|TRBV28|TRBD1
CASSPNDRGYGYTF
TGTGCCAGCAGTCCCAATGACAGGGGCTATGGCTACACCTTC
>.|TRBJ2-6|TRBV14|.
CASSQDLLASTGANVLTF
TGTGCCAGCAGCCAAGATCTTTTAGCCAGTACTGGGGCCAACGTCCTGACTTTC
>few|TRBJ1-1|TRBV5-1|.
CASSPDRMGTEAFF
TGCGCCAGCAGTCCTGACAGGATGGGGACTGAAGCTTTCTTT
>few|TRBJ2-3|TRBV20-1|.
CSASQAISATDTQYF
TGCAGTGCTAGTCAAGCCATCTCAGCCACAGATACGCAGTATTTT
>few|TRBJ2-7|TRBV3-1|TRBD2
CASSQLRASGQYEQYF
TGTGCCAGCAGCCAACTTCGGGCTAGCGGGCAGTACGAGCAGTACTTC
>few|TRBJ1-4|TRBV7-9|.
CASSLGGGPTNEKLFF
TGTGCCAGCAGCTTAGGCGGGGGGCCCACTAATGAAAAACTGTTTTTT
>few|TRBJ2-1|TRBV28|.
CASRGGSSGNEQFF
TGTGCGAGCAGGGGCGGGAGCTCGGGGAATGAGCAGTTCTTC
>many|TRBJ2-1|TRBV3-1|.
CASSLKYGNEQFF
TGTGCCAGCAGCCTGAAGTACGGCAATGAGCAGTTCTTC
>few|TRBJ1-5|TRBV12-5|.
CASGLRSNQPQHF
TGTGCTAGTGGTCTGAGGAGTAATCAGCCCCAGCATTTT
>.|TRBJ2-3|TRBV20-1|TRBD2
CSAKQGAASGSFWADTQYF
TGCAGTGCCAAGCAGGGGGCGGCTAGCGGGAGCTTTTGGGCAGATACGCAGTATTTT
>many|TRBJ1-5|TRBV6-5|TRBD1
CASSYSGQGGQPQHF
TGTGCCAGCAGTTACTCCGGACAGGGCGGTCAGCCCCAGCATTTT
>many|TRBJ1-6|TRBV15|.
CATSRVTMGSPLHF
TGTGCCACCAGCAGAGTTACAATGGGGTCACCCCTCCACTTT
>few|TRBJ2-6|TRBV15|.
CATSRRGAGANVLTF
TGTGCCACCAGCAGGAGGGGGGCTGGGGCCAACGTCCTGACTTTC
>.|TRBJ2-7|TRBV20-1|.
CSARSRGGGPYEQYF
TGCAGTGCTAGGTCGCGAGGGGGAGGGCCCTACGAGCAGTACTTC
>many|TRBJ1-1|TRBV14|.
CASSQVLGPNTEAFF
TGTGCCAGCAGCCAAGTTTTGGGACCGAACACTGAAGCTTTCTTT
>few|TRBJ2-6|TRBV6-6|TRBD1
CATDRESSGANVLTF
TGTGCCACGGACAGGGAAAGCTCTGGGGCCAACGTCCTGACTTTC